This record looks at one T cell receptor (beta chain) sequence and its context. Its antigen is as yet unknown. The sample originates from a study of chemoradiotherapy in HPV16-positive cancers. Some clones are missing from TCRdb's copy, which holds only in-frame ones; the method was immunoSEQ multiplex PCR. The sample holds over a thousand clones, roughly 72% seen once. Findings and limits, study-wide: HPV-specific T cells were functionally defined from only a couple of HPV16-positive patients. Candidate HPV-specific clones and E7-related TCR motifs grew in tumor during treatment. Better recurrence-free survival went with HPV-responsive T-cell expansion in HPV16-positive patients.

The CDR3 length is 14 residues. Germline lookup yields CDR1 MNHNS and CDR2 SASEGT. Trimming pared 8 bases from V and 4 bases from J, leaving 14 bases between. The clonotype was recovered from a human donor with HPV-associated anogenital cancer. This sequence joins TRBV6-1 and TRBJ2-2; no definite D call. This material consisted of tumor tissue, taken from a patient who underwent chemoradiotherapy. CDR3 protein: CASHNPSATGELFF. CDR3 sequence (DNA): TGTGCCAGCCACAACCCCTCGGCCACCGGGGAGCTGTTTTTT.